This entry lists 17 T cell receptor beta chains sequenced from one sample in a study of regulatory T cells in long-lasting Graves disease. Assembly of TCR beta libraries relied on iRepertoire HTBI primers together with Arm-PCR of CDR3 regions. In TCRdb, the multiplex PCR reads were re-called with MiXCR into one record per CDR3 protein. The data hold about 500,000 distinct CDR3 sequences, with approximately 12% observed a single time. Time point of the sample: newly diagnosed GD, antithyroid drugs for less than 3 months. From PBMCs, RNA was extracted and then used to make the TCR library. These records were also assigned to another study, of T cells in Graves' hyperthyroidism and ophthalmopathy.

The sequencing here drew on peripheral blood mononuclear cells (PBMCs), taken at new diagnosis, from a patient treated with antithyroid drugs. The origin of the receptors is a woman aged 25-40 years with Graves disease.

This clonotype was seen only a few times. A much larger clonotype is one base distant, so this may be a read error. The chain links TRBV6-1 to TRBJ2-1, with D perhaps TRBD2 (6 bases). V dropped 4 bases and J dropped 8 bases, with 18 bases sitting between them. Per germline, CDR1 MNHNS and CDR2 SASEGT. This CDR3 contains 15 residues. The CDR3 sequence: CASSGWLRREDEQFF. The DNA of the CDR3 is TGTGCCAGCAGTGGCTGGCTAAGGCGGGAAGATGAGCAGTTCTTC.

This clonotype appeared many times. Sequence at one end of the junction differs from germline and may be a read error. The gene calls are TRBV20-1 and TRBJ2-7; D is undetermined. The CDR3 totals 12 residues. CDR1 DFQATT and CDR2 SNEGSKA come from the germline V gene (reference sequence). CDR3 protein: CSARGAAYKQYF. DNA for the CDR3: TGCAGTGCTAGAGGGGCAGCCTACAAGCAGTACTTC.

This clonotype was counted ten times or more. The CDR3 is CASSQGDSARTEAFF. The CDR3 DNA sequence: TGTGCCAGCAGCCAAGGGGACAGCGCACGCACTGAAGCTTTCTTT. This chain links TRBV4-2 with TRBJ1-1; TRBD1 agrees at 7 bases. The CDR3 loop spans 15 amino acids. Germline loops: CDR1 LGHNA, CDR2 YNFKEQ. Trimming at V came to 1 base and at J to 4 bases, leaving 6 bases not matched to a gene.

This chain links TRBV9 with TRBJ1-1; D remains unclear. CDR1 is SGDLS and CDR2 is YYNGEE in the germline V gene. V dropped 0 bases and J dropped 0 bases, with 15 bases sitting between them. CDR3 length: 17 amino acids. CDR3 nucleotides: TGTGCCAGCAGCGTAGAACCGGGAAGCCGCATGAACACTGAAGCTTTCTTT. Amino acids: CASSVEPGSRMNTEAFF.

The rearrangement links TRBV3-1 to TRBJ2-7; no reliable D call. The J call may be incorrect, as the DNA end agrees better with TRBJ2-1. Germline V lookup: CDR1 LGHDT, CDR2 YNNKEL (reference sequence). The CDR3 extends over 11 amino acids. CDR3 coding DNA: TGTGCCAGCAGCCAGGGTGGGCCTCAGTTCTTC. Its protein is CASSQGGPQFF.

The CDR3 region is CASSPWRETGEQFF. The DNA of the CDR3 is TGTGCCAGCAGCCCGTGGCGGGAGACTGGTGAGCAGTTCTTC. This chain connects TRBV6-1 to TRBJ2-1; TRBD2 matches 7 bases. This CDR3 comprises 14 residues. CDR1 is MNHNS and CDR2 is SASEGT in the germline V gene. V lost 6 bases to trimming and J lost 9 bases; unmatched junction nucleotides: 11.

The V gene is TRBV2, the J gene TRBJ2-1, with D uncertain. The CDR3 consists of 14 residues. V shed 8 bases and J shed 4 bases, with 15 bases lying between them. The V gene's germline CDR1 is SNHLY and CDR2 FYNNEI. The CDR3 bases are TGTGCCAGCTCCCCCTGGCATATGTACAATGAGCAGTTCTTC. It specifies CASSPWHMYNEQFF.

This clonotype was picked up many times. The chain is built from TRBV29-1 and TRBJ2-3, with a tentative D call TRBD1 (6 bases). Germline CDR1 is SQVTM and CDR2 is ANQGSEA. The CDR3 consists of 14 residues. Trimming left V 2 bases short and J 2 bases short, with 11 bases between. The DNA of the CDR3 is TGCAGCGTTGAACCCCGGGACACCACAGATACGCAGTATTTT. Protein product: CSVEPRDTTDTQYF.

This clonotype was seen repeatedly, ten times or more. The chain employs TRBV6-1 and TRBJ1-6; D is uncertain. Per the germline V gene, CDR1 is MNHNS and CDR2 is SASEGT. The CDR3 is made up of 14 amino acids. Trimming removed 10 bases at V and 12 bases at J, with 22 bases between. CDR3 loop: CATSDGRANVPLHF. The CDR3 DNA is TGTGCCACCTCCGATGGGCGCGCTAACGTACCCCTCCACTTT.

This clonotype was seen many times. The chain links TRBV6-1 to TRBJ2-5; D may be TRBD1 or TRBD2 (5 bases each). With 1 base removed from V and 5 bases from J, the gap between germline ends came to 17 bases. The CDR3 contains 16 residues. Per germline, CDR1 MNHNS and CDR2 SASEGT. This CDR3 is CASSEEGPAEVETQYF. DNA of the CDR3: TGTGCCAGCAGTGAAGAGGGACCTGCCGAAGTGGAGACCCAGTACTTC.

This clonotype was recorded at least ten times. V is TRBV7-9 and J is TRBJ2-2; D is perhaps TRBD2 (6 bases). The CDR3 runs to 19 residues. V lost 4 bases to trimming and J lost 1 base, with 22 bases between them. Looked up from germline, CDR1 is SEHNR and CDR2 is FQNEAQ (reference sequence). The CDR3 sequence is CASSSSKFKERVNTGELFF. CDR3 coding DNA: TGTGCCAGCAGCTCCAGCAAGTTTAAAGAGCGGGTGAACACCGGGGAGCTGTTTTTT.

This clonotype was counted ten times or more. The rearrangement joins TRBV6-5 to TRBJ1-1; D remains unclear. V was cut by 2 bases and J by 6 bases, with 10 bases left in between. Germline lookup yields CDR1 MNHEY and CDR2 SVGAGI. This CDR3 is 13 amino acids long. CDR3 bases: TGTGCCAGCAGTTACAGCCCAGAACCTGAAGCTTTCTTT. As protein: CASSYSPEPEAFF.

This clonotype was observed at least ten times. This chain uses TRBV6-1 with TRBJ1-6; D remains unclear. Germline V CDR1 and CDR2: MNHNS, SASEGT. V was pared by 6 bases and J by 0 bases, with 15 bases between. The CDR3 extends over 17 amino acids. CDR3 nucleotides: TGTGCCAGCAGACAACCGGGAACAAGCTCCTATAATTCACCCCTCCACTTT. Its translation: CASRQPGTSSYNSPLHF.

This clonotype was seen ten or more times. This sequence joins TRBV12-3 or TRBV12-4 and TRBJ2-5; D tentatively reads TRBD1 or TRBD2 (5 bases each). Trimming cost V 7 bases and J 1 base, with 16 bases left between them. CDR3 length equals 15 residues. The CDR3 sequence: CASISGQALQETQYF. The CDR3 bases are TGTGCCAGCATCTCGGGGCAGGCTCTCCAAGAGACCCAGTACTTC.

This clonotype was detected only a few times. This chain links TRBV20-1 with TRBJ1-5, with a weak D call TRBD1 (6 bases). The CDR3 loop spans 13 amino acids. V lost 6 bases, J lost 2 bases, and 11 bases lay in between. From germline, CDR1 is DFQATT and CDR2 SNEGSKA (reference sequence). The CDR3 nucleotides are TGCAGTGCACATCAGGGGCGCAATCAGCCCCAGCATTTT. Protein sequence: CSAHQGRNQPQHF.

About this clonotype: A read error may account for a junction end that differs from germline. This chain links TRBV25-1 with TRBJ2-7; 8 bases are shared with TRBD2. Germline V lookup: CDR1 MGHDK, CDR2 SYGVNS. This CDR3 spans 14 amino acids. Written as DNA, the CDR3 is TGTGCCAGCAGTGGTACTAGCGGTCCTTACGAGCATTACTTC. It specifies CASSGTSGPYEHYF.

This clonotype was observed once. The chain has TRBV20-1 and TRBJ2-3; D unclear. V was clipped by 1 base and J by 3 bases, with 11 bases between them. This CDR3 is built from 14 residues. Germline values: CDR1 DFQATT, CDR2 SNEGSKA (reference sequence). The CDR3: CSARGVGQTDTQYF. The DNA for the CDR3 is TGCAGTGCTAGAGGGGTAGGGCAGACAGATACGCAGTATTTT.